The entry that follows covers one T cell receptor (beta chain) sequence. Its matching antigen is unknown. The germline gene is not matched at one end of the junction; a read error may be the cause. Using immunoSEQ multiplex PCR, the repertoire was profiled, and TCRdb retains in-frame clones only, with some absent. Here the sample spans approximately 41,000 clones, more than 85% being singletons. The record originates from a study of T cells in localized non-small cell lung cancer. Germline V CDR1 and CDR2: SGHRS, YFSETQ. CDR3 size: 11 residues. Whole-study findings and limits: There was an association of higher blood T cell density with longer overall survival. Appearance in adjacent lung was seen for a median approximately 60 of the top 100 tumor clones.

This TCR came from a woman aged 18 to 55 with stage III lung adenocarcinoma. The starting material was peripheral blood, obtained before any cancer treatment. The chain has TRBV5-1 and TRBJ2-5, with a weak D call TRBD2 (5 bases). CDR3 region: CASRLEVVQYF. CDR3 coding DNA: TGCGCCAGCAGGTTGGAGGTGGTCCAGTACTTC.